A selection of T cell receptor beta chains follows, all from one sample in a study of cytomegalovirus exposure and HLA in healthy donors. The table came from immunoSEQ multiplex PCR; TCRdb's copy has only in-frame clones and leaves some out. The top ten hold roughly 0.4% of the sample, which has 250,000 to 300,000 clones, about 90% seen once. Sequences were obtained from PBMCs. The receptors were sampled from a young woman in good health and CMV-seronegative. The CDR3 runs from the conserved cysteine through the conserved F or W. The D gene is left open where the match is weak. The size entry is marked missing in some rows and otherwise reads once, few, many or a size class.

v_call	clone_size	d_call	j_call	cdr3_nt	cdr3_aa
TRBV6-4	many	TRBD2	TRBJ2-3	TGTGCCAGCAGTGACTCGCGGGGGGCCACAGATACGCAGTATTTT	CASSDSRGATDTQYF
TRBV5-1	NA	TRBD1	TRBJ2-7	TGCGCCAGCAGCTCGCCTGGGACAGGGGGCAGAGAGCAGTACTTC	CASSSPGTGGREQYF
TRBV19	few	TRBD1	TRBJ1-6	TGTGCCAGTAATCTGGACAGGGAGGATCCCCTCCACTTT	CASNLDREDPLHF
TRBV15	NA	NA	TRBJ1-1	TGTGCCACCAGCAGAGATTCGGGGACTGAAGCTTTCTTT	CATSRDSGTEAFF
TRBV7-2	NA	NA	TRBJ2-1	TGTGCCAGCAGCTTAGGAGGAGGGGACGCCTACAATGAGCAGTTCTTC	CASSLGGGDAYNEQFF
TRBV7-9	NA	TRBD1	TRBJ2-7	TGTGCCAGCAGGTCAGGACAGGGCCCCTACGAGCAGTACTTC	CASRSGQGPYEQYF
TRBV5-4	NA	TRBD1	TRBJ1-4	TGTGCCAGCAGCCGCGACAGGGGTGAAAAACTGTTTTTT	CASSRDRGEKLFF
TRBV5-6	NA	NA	TRBJ2-3	TGTGCCAGCACCCTAACTAGCACAGATACGCAGTATTTT	CASTLTSTDTQYF
TRBV27	NA	NA	TRBJ1-5	TGTGCCAGCAGTTTATCAGCAGGGATGAATCAGCCCCAGCATTTT	CASSLSAGMNQPQHF
TRBV6-1	NA	TRBD1	TRBJ1-3	TGTGCCAGCAGTGAAAGCGGACAGGGCTTGTACACCATATATTTT	CASSESGQGLYTIYF
TRBV27	few	TRBD1	TRBJ1-2	TGTGCCAGCAGTCTCGGACAGGGTACGGGCTATGGCTACACCTTC	CASSLGQGTGYGYTF
TRBV14	NA	NA	TRBJ1-3	TGTGCCAGCAGCCAATCGGCAGGGCACGGAAACACCATATATTTT	CASSQSAGHGNTIYF
TRBV30	NA	TRBD1	TRBJ1-1	TGTGCCTGGAGCCTGGGACAGGGGTACACTGAAGCTTTCTTT	CAWSLGQGYTEAFF
TRBV6-5	NA	TRBD1	TRBJ1-2	TGTGCCAGCAGTTATTTCCAGACCGGGACAGGCGATGGCTACACCTTC	CASSYFQTGTGDGYTF
TRBV27	NA	NA	TRBJ2-3	TGTGCCAGCAGTCCCCGGGTCCCTAGCACAGATACGCAGTATTTT	CASSPRVPSTDTQYF
TRBV6-6	NA	TRBD2	TRBJ2-5	TGTGCCAGCAGACACTGGGGGCGGGGGGGAGAGACCCAGTACTTC	CASRHWGRGGETQYF
TRBV7-9	few	NA	TRBJ2-5	TGTGCCAGCAGCTCCCTCGGGGAGACCCAGTACTTC	CASSSLGETQYF
TRBV4-1	NA	NA	TRBJ1-5	TGCGCCAGCAGCCAAGCTCACCTACGGGGCAATCAGCCCCAGCATTTT	CASSQAHLRGNQPQHF
TRBV12-5	NA	NA	TRBJ1-1	TGTGCTAGTGGCCCTGCCCGCTCGACTCCGGGACATCCCGCTTTCTTT	CASGPARSTPGHPAFF
TRBV19	NA	NA	TRBJ1-5	TGTGCCAGTAGTATTGGTCAGGGCCTTGGGCAGCCCCAGCATTTT	CASSIGQGLGQPQHF
TRBV29-1	NA	NA	TRBJ1-6	TGCAGCGTTGGGCAGGGCTATAATTCACCCCTCCACTTT	CSVGQGYNSPLHF
TRBV28	few	NA	TRBJ1-2	TGTGCCAGCAGTTTAACGGGCGGGGGCTACACCTTC	CASSLTGGGYTF
TRBV11-1	NA	TRBD2	TRBJ2-7	TGTGCCAGCAGCTTTGTGGCGGGGGGGCAGTACGAGCAGTACTTC	CASSFVAGGQYEQYF
TRBV29-1	NA	NA	TRBJ2-1	TGCAGCGTTGAAGGGCCTGGCGGAGGCCATGAGCAGTTCTTC	CSVEGPGGGHEQFF
TRBV28	NA	TRBD1	TRBJ2-2	TGTGCCAGCATTTCCGGGACAGCCTACACCGGGGAGCTGTTTTTT	CASISGTAYTGELFF
TRBV10-2	once	NA	TRBJ1-1	TGCGCCAGCAGTGAAGGAGGGCCTGAAGCTTTCTTT	CASSEGGPEAFF
TRBV27	NA	NA	TRBJ1-1	TGTGCCAGCAGTTATCCGGGAAAGAACACTGAAGCTTTCTTT	CASSYPGKNTEAFF
TRBV9	NA	NA	TRBJ2-1	TGTGCCAGCAGCGCCGAGAGATCCCGCGGCTACAATGAGCAGTTCTTC	CASSAERSRGYNEQFF
TRBV4-1	NA	NA	TRBJ2-5	TGCGCCAGCAGCCAAGATGAGGTCGGGGGTGAGACCCAGTACTTC	CASSQDEVGGETQYF
TRBV2	once	NA	TRBJ1-2	TGTGCCAGCAGCGAGCGACCGGGACAAACGAACTATGGCTACACCTTC	CASSERPGQTNYGYTF
TRBV7-9	NA	TRBD1	TRBJ2-7	TGTGCCAGCAGCAGGGACAGTCGGCCCTACGAGCAGTACTTC	CASSRDSRPYEQYF
TRBV10-1	NA	TRBD1	TRBJ1-1	TGCGCCAGCGCCCCGGGACAGACGAACACTGAAGCTTTCTTT	CASAPGQTNTEAFF
TRBV7-9	NA	NA	TRBJ1-3	TGTGCCAGCAGCTTAGTAAAGGGGTTAGCTGGAAACACCATATATTTT	CASSLVKGLAGNTIYF
TRBV11-2	NA	TRBD2	TRBJ2-5	TGTGCCAGCAGCCATAGCGGGGGGGCCCTAGAGACCCAGTACTTC	CASSHSGGALETQYF
TRBV6-1	NA	TRBD1	TRBJ1-5	TGTGCCAGCAGCGAACAACATCCGGGACAGGGTTTGGATCAGCCCCAGCATTTT	CASSEQHPGQGLDQPQHF
TRBV5-1	NA	TRBD1	TRBJ1-1	TGCGCCAGCAGCTTGACAGGGGACTCCTCTGAAGCTTTCTTT	CASSLTGDSSEAFF
TRBV6-1	NA	NA	TRBJ1-2	TGTGCCAGCAGTGAAGTTGGACAGATGACCTATGGCTACACCTTC	CASSEVGQMTYGYTF
TRBV27	NA	NA	TRBJ1-2	TGTGCCAGCAGTTCTCCTTCGACAGCCAACTATGGCTACACCTTC	CASSSPSTANYGYTF
TRBV5-4	NA	NA	TRBJ1-1	TGTGCCAGCAGCTTGGGGTACAGGATGAACACTGAAGCTTTCTTT	CASSLGYRMNTEAFF
TRBV5-1	NA	NA	TRBJ2-1	TGCGCCAGCAGCCAGGGCGGGGGCCGCCTTTACAATGAGCAGTTCTTC	CASSQGGGRLYNEQFF
TRBV7-9	NA	NA	TRBJ1-6	TGTGCCAGCAGCACTGATCCCGATTCACCCCTCCACTTT	CASSTDPDSPLHF
TRBV5-1	NA	TRBD2	TRBJ2-2	TGCGCCAGCAGTTATAGCGGGGGCGCCCCTCGGAACACCGGGGAGCTGTTTTTT	CASSYSGGAPRNTGELFF
TRBV29-1	once	TRBD2	TRBJ2-3	TGCAGCGTTTCTAGCGGGGGAGACGATACGCAGTATTTT	CSVSSGGDDTQYF
TRBV19	NA	NA	TRBJ2-4	TGTGCCAGTAGAGACCTCCTGGCGGGGGCCGGGAAAAACATTCAGTACTTC	CASRDLLAGAGKNIQYF
TRBV11-3	NA	NA	TRBJ1-6	TGTGCCAGCAGCTTAAATACACCCCTCCACTTT	CASSLNTPLHF
TRBV19	NA	NA	TRBJ1-1	TGTGCCAGTAGCACATTAGTGGACACTCTACCTCAGGCCACTGAAGCTTTCTTT	CASSTLVDTLPQATEAFF
TRBV5-1	NA	NA	TRBJ1-1	TGCGCCAGCAGCTTGGGGTGGGGAGAGACTGAAGCTTTCTTT	CASSLGWGETEAFF
TRBV7-2	NA	NA	TRBJ1-3	TGTGCCAGCAGCTTAAGTGCAGGGACTGGAAACACCATATATTTT	CASSLSAGTGNTIYF
TRBV7-9	NA	NA	TRBJ1-2	TGTGCCAGCAGCCGGTCGAACCCAGCAGGCTATGGCTACACCTTC	CASSRSNPAGYGYTF
TRBV4-1	NA	TRBD2	TRBJ2-1	TGCGCCAGCAGCCGAGGGGGACTAGTTCCTTCCTACAATGAGCAGTTCTTC	CASSRGGLVPSYNEQFF
TRBV25-1	NA	TRBD2	TRBJ2-1	TGTGCCAGTAGGACTAGCGGGGGCTACAATGAGCAGTTCTTC	CASRTSGGYNEQFF
TRBV28	NA	NA	TRBJ1-1	TGTGCCAGCAGGGCAACTGAAGCTTTCTTT	CASRATEAFF
TRBV5-1	NA	NA	TRBJ1-4	TGCGCCAGCAGCTTGGGCCCCCGCGGAAATGAAAAACTGTTTTTT	CASSLGPRGNEKLFF
TRBV4-1	NA	NA	TRBJ1-5	TGCGCCAGCAGCCTAGGGGCCCTTGGGTTCGGTAATCAGCCCCAGCATTTT	CASSLGALGFGNQPQHF
TRBV5-6	NA	TRBD1	TRBJ1-2	TGTGCCAGCAGCGACGGACAGGGGAGCTATGGCTACACCTTC	CASSDGQGSYGYTF